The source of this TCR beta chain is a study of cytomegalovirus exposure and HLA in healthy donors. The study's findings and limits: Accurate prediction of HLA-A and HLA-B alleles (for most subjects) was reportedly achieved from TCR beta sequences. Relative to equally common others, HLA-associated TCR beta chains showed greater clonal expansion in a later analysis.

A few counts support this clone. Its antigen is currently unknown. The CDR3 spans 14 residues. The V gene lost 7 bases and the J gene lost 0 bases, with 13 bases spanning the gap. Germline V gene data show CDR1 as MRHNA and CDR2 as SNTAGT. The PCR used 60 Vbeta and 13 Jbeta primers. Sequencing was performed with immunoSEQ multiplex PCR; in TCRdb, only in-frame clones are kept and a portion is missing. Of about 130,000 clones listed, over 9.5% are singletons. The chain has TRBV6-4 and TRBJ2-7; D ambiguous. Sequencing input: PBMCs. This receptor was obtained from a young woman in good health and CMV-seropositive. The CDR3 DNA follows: TGTGCCAGCAAGTTGACGGAGAGCTCCTACGAGCAGTACTTC. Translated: CASKLTESSYEQYF.